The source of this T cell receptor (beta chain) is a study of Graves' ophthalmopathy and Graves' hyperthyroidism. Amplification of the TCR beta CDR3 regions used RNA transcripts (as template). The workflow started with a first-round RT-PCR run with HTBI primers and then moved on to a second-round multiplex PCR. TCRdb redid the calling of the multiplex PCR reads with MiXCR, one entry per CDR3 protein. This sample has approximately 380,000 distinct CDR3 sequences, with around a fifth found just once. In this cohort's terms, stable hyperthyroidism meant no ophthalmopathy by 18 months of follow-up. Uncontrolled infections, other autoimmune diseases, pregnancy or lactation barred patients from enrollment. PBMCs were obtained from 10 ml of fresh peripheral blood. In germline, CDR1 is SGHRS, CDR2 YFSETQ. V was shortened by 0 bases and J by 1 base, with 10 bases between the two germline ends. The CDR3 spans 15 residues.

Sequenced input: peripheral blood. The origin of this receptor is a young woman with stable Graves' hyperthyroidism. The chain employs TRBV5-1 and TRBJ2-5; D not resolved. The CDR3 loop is CASSLVGEFQETQYF. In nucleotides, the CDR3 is TGCGCCAGCAGCTTGGTTGGGGAATTCCAAGAGACCCAGTACTTC.